Listed here is a single TCR beta chain. The target antigen is unknown. The data were obtained in a study of cytomegalovirus exposure and HLA in healthy donors. With 60 Vbeta and 13 Jbeta primers, the PCR was carried out. Sequencing was performed with immunoSEQ multiplex PCR; in TCRdb, only in-frame clones are kept and a portion is missing. Here the sample spans about 95,000 clones, 65% to 90% being singletons. General observations from the study: Cytomegalovirus association was assigned to about 150 TCR beta chains.

The sequence was obtained from a man aged 25 to 40 in good health and CMV-seropositive. Sequencing used PBMCs.

The CDR3: CASSEATGADEKLFF. The CDR3 coding sequence is TGTGCCAGCAGCGAGGCGACAGGGGCGGACGAAAAACTGTTTTTT. This chain uses TRBV9 with TRBJ1-4; TRBD1 agrees at 8 bases. The CDR3 contains 15 residues. V shed 3 bases and J 8 bases; nucleotides not matched to a gene: 9. From germline, CDR1 is SGDLS and CDR2 YYNGEE.